The T cell receptor (delta chain) under discussion was sequenced for a study of delta chains in infants with herpesvirus infections (dated by TCRdb to the early 2020s). Context from the whole study: To characterize gammadelta T cell responses to primary cytomegalovirus (CMV) infection, researchers prospectively followed a birth cohort of Ugandan infants starting at birth. The study searched for a public fetal Vdelta1/Vgamma8 gammadelta TCR clonotype in infants who acquired CMV infection after birth. gammadelta TCRs were sequenced from PBMC of 18 CMV-infected infants (one congenitally infected) and several CMV-uninfected infants with enough sample available. Blood samples from the infants were grouped into approximate ages of 1.5, 4, 8 and 12 months. The previously published Belgian fetal and cord blood gammadelta TCR data were not generated in this cohort and were added only for comparison. Overall study results and their limits: Public-clonotype frequency among Vdelta1 cells appeared to be inversely correlated with age at infection and was observed to decay rapidly, seemingly without persisting beyond around 8 weeks. A small sample size and the lack of race- or environment-matched controls were noted by the authors, because CMV is acquired by nearly all Ugandans before adulthood. The public clonotype was found only at the first time point after infection and was absent in uninfected infants and in those infected after 120 days. In CMV-uninfected infants, the public clonotype might still be present but below the detection limit. The public Vdelta1 clonotype appeared in 4 of 18 CMV-infected infants: three infected postnatally before 120 days of age, plus the congenitally infected infant.

The CDR3 numbers 20 residues from cysteine through phenylalanine. Of all the DNA, just the CDR3 is kept, 60 bases in frame from base 1. CDR1 and CDR2 were assigned from the germline V gene as TSWWSYY and QGS. About this clone: Its antigen target is currently unknown. A read error likely explains this, since a far larger clone differs by one base.

Infants were enrolled after their mothers, pregnant women receiving prenatal care in Kampala, Uganda, were recruited, and documentation of maternal HIV status was required. Families received weekly visits, and collection of infant clinical information, oral swabs and peripheral blood began at 6 weeks of age and continued every 4 months after that. After blood was collected in heparin tubes, PBMC were isolated using Ficoll-Paque density gradient centrifugation and then cryopreserved. To prepare the library, RT-PCR was applied. PBMC RNA was reverse transcribed with SuperScript II using gamma-chain- and delta-chain-specific primers to generate TCR cDNA. cDNA was purified with AMPure XP beads, amplified, and indexed with Illumina adapters using the Nextera XT Index Kit. gammadelta TCR libraries were sequenced on an Illumina MiSeq with a V2 300-cycle kit. The paper's data handling went like this. Using MiXCR v2.1.12, CDR3 sequences were assembled, and reads were mapped onto D, J and V genes obtained from GenBank. VDJtools v1.2.1 was used to perform repertoire analyses of the CDR3 clonotypes. TCRdb reprocessed the public reads with the caller CATT; rows with the same DNA were merged afterwards. TCRdb, not the authors, supplied the V and J calls. The sample records 420 or so delta-chain clones, around 15% of which are singletons. Around 48% of the sample comes from the top ten.

A V gene of TRDV1 was called, but no J gene was assigned; the D segment call TRDD3 is taken from the table without a DNA check. The sample in question was peripheral blood, obtained at time point 1 of longitudinal follow-up. This clonotype was sampled from a human donor who was a Ugandan infant, either HIV-exposed or HIV-unexposed (not recorded which). The CDR3 protein sequence reads: CALGGSLYWGPLASTDNLIF. The bases are TGTGCTCTTGGGGGCTCCCTGTACTGGGGACCTTTGGCGAGCACCGATAACCTCATCTTT.